This TCR beta chain was recovered during a study of blood T cell repertoires in COVID-19. Overall study: Samples of COVID-19 (acute and convalescent) were obtained from the United States, Italy and Spain. From T cells, B-cell-depleted T cells, or PBMCs came the material, which was cDNA or gDNA.

This table comes from immunoSEQ multiplex PCR, and its TCRdb copy is limited to in-frame clones, with some not included. The sample yields approximately 450,000 clones, approximately 90% seen once. Clinical histories supplied by participants themselves formed the basis of cohort assignment. There are 18 residues in the CDR3. The receptor's source is a man aged 25-40 years who had recovered from COVID-19. The sample taken for sequencing was PBMCs or T cells enriched from blood (not recorded which). The V call is TRBV21-1, the J call TRBJ2-3; the DNA was not compared with TRBD1, the D call given in the table. TRBV21-1 is a listed pseudogene. The CDR3 protein is CASSNSPPRTGRPDTQYF. Here the CDR3 DNA reads TGTGCCAGCAGCAATTCCCCTCCGAGGACAGGGCGGCCAGATACGCAGTATTTT.